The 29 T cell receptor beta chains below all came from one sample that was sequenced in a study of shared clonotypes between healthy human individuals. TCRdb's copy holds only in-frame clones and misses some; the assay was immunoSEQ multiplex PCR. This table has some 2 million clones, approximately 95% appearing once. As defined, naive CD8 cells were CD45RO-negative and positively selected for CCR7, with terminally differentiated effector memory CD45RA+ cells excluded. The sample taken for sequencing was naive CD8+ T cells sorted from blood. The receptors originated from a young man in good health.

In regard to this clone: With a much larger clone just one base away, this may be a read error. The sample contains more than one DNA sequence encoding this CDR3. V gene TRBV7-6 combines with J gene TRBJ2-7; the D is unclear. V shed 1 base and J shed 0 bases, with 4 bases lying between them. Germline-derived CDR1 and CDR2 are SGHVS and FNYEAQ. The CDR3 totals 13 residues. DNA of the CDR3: TGTGCCAGCAGCTTAGACGGCTCCTACGAGCAGTACTTC. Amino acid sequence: CASSLDGSYEQYF.

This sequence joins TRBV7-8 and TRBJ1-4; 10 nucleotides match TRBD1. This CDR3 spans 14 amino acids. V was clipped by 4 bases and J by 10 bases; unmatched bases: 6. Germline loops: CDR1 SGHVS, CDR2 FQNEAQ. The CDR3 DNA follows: TGTGCCAGCAGCTCGGGACAGGGGATTGTAAAACTGTTTTTT. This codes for CASSSGQGIVKLFF.

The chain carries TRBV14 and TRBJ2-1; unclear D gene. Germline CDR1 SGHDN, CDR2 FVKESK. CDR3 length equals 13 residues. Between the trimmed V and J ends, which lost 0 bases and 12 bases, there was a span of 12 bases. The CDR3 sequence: CASSQESWTWQFF. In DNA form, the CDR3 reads TGTGCCAGCAGCCAAGAATCGTGGACGTGGCAGTTCTTC. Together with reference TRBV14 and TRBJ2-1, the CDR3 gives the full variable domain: EAGVTQFPSHSVIEKGQTVTLRCDPISGHDNLYWYRRVMGKEIKFLLHFVKESKQDESGMPNNRFLAERTGGTYSTLKVQPAELEDSGVYFCASSQESWTWQFFGPGTRLTVL.

This chain's CDR3 is CAWTHPGPSYEQYF. Written as DNA, the CDR3 is TGTGCCTGGACTCACCCGGGACCTTCCTACGAGCAGTACTTC. V is TRBV30 and J is TRBJ2-7; perhaps D is TRBD1 or TRBD2 (5 bases each). Trimming took off 4 bases at V and 1 base at J, with 14 bases between the two ends. CDR1 and CDR2 from the germline V gene are GTSNPN and SVGIG (reference sequence). This CDR3 region has 14 residues.

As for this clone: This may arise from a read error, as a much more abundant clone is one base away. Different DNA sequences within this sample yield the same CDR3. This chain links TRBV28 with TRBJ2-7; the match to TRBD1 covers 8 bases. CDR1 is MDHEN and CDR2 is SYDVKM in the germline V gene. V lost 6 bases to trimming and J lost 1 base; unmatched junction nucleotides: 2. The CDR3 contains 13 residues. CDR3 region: CASSRTGSYEQYF. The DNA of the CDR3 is TGTGCCAGCAGCCGGACAGGGTCCTACGAGCAGTACTTC.

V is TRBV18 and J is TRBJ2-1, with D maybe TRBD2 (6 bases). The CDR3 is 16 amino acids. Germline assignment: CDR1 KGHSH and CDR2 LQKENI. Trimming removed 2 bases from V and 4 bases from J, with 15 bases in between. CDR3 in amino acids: CASSPGASSGYNEQFF. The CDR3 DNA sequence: TGTGCCAGCTCACCAGGGGCGAGTAGCGGTTACAATGAGCAGTTCTTC. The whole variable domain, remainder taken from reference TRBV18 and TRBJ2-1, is NAGVMQNPRHLVRRRGQEARLRCSPMKGHSHVYWYRQLPEEGLKFMVYLQKENIIDESGMPKERFSAEFPKEGPSILRIQQVVRGDSAAYFCASSPGASSGYNEQFFGPGTRLTVL.

The CDR3 loop reads CASSLGVGGIETQYF. The CDR3, as DNA: TGTGCCAGCAGCTTAGGCGTCGGAGGGATAGAGACCCAGTACTTC. The V and J genes are TRBV7-9 and TRBJ2-5; tentative D call: TRBD2 (6 bases). The CDR3 consists of 15 residues. V shed 1 base and J shed 4 bases, with 13 bases lying between them. From germline, CDR1 is SEHNR and CDR2 FQNEAQ (reference sequence).

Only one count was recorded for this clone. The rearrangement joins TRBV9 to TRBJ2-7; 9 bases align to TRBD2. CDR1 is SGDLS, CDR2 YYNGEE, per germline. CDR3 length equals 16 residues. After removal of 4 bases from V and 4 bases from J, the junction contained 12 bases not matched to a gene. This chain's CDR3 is CASSPPLSGSEYEQYF. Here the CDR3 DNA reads TGTGCCAGCAGCCCCCCCCTTAGCGGGAGTGAGTACGAGCAGTACTTC.

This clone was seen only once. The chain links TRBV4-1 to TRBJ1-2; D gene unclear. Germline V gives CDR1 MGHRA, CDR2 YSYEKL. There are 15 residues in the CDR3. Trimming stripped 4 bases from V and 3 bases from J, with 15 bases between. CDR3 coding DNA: TGCGCCAGCAGCCCCGCACATTATTCGGACTATGGCTACACCTTC. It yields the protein CASSPAHYSDYGYTF.

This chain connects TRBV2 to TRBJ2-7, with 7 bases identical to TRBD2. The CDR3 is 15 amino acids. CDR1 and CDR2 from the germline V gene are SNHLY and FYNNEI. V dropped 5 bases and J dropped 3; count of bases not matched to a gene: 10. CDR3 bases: TGTGCCAGCAGTTCTCTAGCGGAGCAACTCTACGAGCAGTACTTC. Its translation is CASSSLAEQLYEQYF.

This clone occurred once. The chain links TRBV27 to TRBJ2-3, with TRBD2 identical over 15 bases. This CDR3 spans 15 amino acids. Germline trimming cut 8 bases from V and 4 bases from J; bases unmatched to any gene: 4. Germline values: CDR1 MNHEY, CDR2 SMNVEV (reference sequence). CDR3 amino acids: CASRTSGGAPDTQYF. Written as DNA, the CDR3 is TGTGCCAGCCGGACTAGCGGGGGGGCCCCAGATACGCAGTATTTT.

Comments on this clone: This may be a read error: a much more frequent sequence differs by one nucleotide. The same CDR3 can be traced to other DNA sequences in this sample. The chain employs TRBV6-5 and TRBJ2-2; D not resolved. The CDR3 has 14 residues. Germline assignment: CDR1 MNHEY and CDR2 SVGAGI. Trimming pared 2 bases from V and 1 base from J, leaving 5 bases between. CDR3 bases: TGTGCCAGCAGTTACGCGGAGAACACCGGGGAGCTGTTTTTT. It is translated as CASSYAENTGELFF.

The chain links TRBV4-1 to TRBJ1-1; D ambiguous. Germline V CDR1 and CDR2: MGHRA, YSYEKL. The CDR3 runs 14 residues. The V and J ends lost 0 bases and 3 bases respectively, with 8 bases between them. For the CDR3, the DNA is TGCGCCAGCAGCCAAGAAACCCGGGACACTGAAGCTTTCTTT. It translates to CASSQETRDTEAFF.

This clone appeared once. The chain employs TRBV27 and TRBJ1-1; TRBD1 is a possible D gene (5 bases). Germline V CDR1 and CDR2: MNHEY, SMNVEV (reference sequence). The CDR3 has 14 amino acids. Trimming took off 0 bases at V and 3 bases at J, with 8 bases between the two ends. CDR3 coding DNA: TGTGCCAGCAGTTTATCATGGGACTACACTGAAGCTTTCTTT. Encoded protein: CASSLSWDYTEAFF.

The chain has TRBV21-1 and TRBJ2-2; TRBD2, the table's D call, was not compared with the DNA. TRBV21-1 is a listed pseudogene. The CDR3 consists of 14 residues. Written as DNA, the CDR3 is TGTGCCAGCAGCAAAGGGAGGGATCCCGGGGAGCTGTTTTTT. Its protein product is CASSKGRDPGELFF.

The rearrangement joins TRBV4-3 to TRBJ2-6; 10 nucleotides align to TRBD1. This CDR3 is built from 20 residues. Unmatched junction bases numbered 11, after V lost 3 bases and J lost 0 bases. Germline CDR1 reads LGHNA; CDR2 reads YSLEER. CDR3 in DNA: TGCGCCAGCAGCCACGCAGGACAGGGGGTTTTAAGCTCTGGGGCCAACGTCCTGACTTTC. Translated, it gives CASSHAGQGVLSSGANVLTF.

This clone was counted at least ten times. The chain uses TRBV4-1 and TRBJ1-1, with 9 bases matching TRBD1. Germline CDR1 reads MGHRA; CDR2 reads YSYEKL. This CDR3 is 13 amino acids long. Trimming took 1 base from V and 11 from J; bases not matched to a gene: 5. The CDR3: CASSQVGTGYAFF. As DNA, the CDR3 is TGCGCCAGCAGCCAAGTGGGGACAGGGTATGCTTTCTTT.

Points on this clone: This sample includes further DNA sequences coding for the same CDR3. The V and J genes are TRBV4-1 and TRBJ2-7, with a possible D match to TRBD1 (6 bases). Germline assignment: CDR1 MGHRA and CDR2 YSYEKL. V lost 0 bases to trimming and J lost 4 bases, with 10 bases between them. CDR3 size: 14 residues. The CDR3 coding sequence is TGCGCCAGCAGCCAAGAAGGTAGGGGGTACGAGCAGTACTTC. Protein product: CASSQEGRGYEQYF.

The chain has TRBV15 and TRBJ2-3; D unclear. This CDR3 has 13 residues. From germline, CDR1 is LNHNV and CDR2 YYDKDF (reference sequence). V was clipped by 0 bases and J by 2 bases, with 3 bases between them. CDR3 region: CATSRDFTDTQYF. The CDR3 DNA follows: TGTGCCACCAGCAGAGATTTCACAGATACGCAGTATTTT.

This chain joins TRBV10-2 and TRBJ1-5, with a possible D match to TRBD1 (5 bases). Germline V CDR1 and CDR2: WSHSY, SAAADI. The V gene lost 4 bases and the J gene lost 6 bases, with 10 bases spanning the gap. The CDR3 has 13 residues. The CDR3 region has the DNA TGCGCCAGCAGTGGTCTTAGGGGTCAGCCCCAGCATTTT. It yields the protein CASSGLRGQPQHF.

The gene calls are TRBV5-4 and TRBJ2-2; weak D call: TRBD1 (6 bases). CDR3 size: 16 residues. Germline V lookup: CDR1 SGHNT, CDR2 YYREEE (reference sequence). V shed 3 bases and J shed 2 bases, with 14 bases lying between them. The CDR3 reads CASSWGPAPNTGELFF. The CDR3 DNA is TGTGCCAGCAGCTGGGGGCCAGCCCCAAACACCGGGGAGCTGTTTTTT.

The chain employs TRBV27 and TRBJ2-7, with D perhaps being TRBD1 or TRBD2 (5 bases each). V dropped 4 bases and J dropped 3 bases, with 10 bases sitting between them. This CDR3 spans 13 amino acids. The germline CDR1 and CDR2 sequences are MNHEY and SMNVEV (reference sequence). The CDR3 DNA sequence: TGTGCCAGCAGTTGGGGGTGGGGCTACGAGCAGTACTTC. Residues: CASSWGWGYEQYF.

The CDR3 loop is CASSLWGNSYNEQFF. The DNA for the CDR3 is TGTGCCAGCAGCTTATGGGGGAACTCCTACAATGAGCAGTTCTTC. The chain employs TRBV7-3 and TRBJ2-1; D could derive from TRBD1 or TRBD2 (5 bases each). Trimming stripped 2 bases from V and 0 bases from J, with 8 bases between. This CDR3 spans 15 amino acids. From germline, CDR1 is SGHTA and CDR2 FQGTGA.

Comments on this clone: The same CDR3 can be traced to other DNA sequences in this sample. In DNA form, the CDR3 reads TGTGCCAGCAGTTATACCGCTCGGTACGAGCAGTACTTC. The encoded protein is CASSYTARYEQYF. V and J are TRBV6-5 and TRBJ2-7; D unclear. Trimming took 3 bases from V and 4 from J, leaving 10 bases between them. The V gene's germline CDR1 is MNHEY and CDR2 SVGAGI. There are 13 residues in the CDR3.

The CDR3 protein is CASSFGHSYEQYF. CDR3 nucleotide sequence: TGTGCCAGCAGCTTCGGACACTCCTACGAGCAGTACTTC. The chain is built from TRBV5-6 and TRBJ2-7; weak D call: TRBD1 (5 bases). CDR3 length: 13 amino acids. Germline lookup yields CDR1 SGHDT and CDR2 YYEEEE. Trimming removed 2 bases from V and 0 bases from J, with 6 bases in between.

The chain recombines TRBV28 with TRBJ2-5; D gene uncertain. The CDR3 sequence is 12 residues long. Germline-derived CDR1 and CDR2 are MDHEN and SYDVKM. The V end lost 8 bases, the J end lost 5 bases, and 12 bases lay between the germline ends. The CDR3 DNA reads TGTGCCAGCTGTACGGCAAGGGAGACCCAGTACTTC. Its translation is CASCTARETQYF. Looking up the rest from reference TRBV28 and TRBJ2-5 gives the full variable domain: DVKVTQSSRYLVKRTGEKVFLECVQDMDHENMFWYRQDPGLGLRLIYFSYDVKMKEKGDIPEGYSVSREKKERFSLILESASTNQTSMYLCASCTARETQYFGPGTRLLVL.

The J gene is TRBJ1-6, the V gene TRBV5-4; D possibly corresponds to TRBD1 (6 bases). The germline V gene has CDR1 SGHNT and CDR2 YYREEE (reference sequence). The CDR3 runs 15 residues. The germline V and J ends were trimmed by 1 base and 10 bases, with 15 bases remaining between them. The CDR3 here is CASSLSGGAGSPLHF. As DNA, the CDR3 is TGTGCCAGCAGCTTGTCTGGGGGGGCAGGGTCACCCCTCCACTTT.

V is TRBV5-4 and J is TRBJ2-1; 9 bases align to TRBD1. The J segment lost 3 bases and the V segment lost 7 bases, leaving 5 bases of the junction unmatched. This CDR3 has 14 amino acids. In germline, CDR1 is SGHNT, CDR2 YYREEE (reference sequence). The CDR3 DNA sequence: TGTGCCAGCCTCCGGGACAGGGACTACAATGAGCAGTTCTTC. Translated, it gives CASLRDRDYNEQFF.

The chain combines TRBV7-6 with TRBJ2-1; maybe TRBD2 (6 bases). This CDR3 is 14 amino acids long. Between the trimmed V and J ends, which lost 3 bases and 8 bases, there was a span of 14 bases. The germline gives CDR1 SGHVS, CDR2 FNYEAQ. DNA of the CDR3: TGTGCCAGCAGCTTGTTTGGACCGGGGGATGAGCAGTTCTTC. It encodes CASSLFGPGDEQFF.